The next 5 T cell receptor beta chains were all read from a single sample in a study of response to subunit inactivated influenza vaccine. TCRdb recomputed calls from the RT-PCR reads with MiXCR, one row per CDR3 protein. The sample has around 650,000 distinct CDR3 sequences, about 15% seen once. The source material was PBMCs from blood, sampled 12 days after vaccination. The receptors shown here come from a man aged 45-60 years who received an inactivated influenza vaccine.

The rearrangement uses TRBV20-1 and TRBJ2-7; tentatively, D is TRBD1 or TRBD2 (5 bases each). The CDR3 loop spans 13 amino acids. Trimming removed 6 bases at V and 7 bases at J, with 19 bases between. Germline CDR1 and CDR2: DFQATT and SNEGSKA (reference sequence). This CDR3 reads CSAGQGTNGEQYF. The CDR3 DNA reads as TGCAGTGCGGGGCAAGGGACCAACGGGGAGCAGTACTTC.

The gene calls are TRBV7-7 and TRBJ2-3; 7 positions agree with TRBD2. Germline CDR1 SSHAT, CDR2 FNYEAQ (reference sequence). Trimming removed 5 bases from V and 2 bases from J; junction bases left unmatched: 7. The CDR3 totals 15 residues. The CDR3: CASSPGLGVTDTQYF. The DNA of the CDR3 is TGTGCCAGCAGCCCAGGACTAGGAGTCACAGATACGCAGTATTTT.

This clonotype was seen a handful of times. The rearrangement uses TRBV3-1 and TRBJ1-5, with TRBD1 matching 10 bases. Germline CDR1 is LGHDT and CDR2 is YNNKEL (reference sequence). J gave up 4 bases and V 5 bases, and 5 bases lay outside the gene matches. This CDR3 spans 15 amino acids. This CDR3 is CASSSRTGGNQPQHF. CDR3 sequence (DNA): TGTGCCAGCAGCTCCAGGACAGGGGGAAATCAGCCCCAGCATTTT.

The chain combines TRBV6-5 with TRBJ2-5; D not resolved. Germline CDR1 reads MNHEY; CDR2 reads SVGAGI. V was trimmed by 0 bases and J by 1 base, leaving 6 bases between them. This CDR3 region has 14 residues. In DNA form, the CDR3 reads TGTGCCAGCAGTTACTCGCAAACCCAAGAGACCCAGTACTTC. Encoded protein: CASSYSQTQETQYF.

The chain is built from TRBV6-5 and TRBJ2-3, with 11 bases matching TRBD2. The CDR3 runs to 17 residues. Germline V gives CDR1 MNHEY, CDR2 SVGAGI. V trimming: 0 bases; J trimming: 1 base; junction bases outside the gene matches: 3. CDR3 nucleotide sequence: TGTGCCAGCAGTTACTCCGGGACTAGCGGTGGCACAGATACGCAGTATTTT. Its protein product is CASSYSGTSGGTDTQYF.